These 26 T cell receptor beta chains originate from one sample sequenced in a study of T cells in Graves' hyperthyroidism and ophthalmopathy. TCR beta CDR3 region amplification was performed from RNA transcripts. A set of HTBI primers served as the primers for a first-round RT-PCR of the TCR CDR3. TCRdb passed the multiplex PCR reads through MiXCR, listing each CDR3 protein once. The profile shows some 300,000 distinct CDR3 sequences, roughly 19% of them singletons. Material for sequencing was blood. These receptors came from a man aged 45-60 years with Graves' ophthalmopathy.

This clonotype appeared many times. The chain carries TRBV12-3 or TRBV12-4 and TRBJ1-1; D gene unclear. The CDR3 is 11 residues long. The ends were cut back, 1 base at V and 11 bases at J, with 8 bases in the middle. The DNA of the CDR3 is TGTGCCAGCAGTTTAGAACAAGGCGCTTTCTTT. It translates to CASSLEQGAFF.

This clonotype was recorded at least ten times. This chain connects TRBV6-2 or TRBV6-3 to TRBJ2-7; D might be TRBD1 or TRBD2, each matching 5 bases. With 7 bases removed from V and 2 bases from J, the gap between germline ends came to 18 bases. CDR1 is MNHEY and CDR2 is SVGEGT in the germline V gene. The CDR3 length is 15 residues. The CDR3 loop reads CASTVSGTLAYEQYF. The CDR3 DNA is TGTGCCAGCACCGTATCCGGGACCCTCGCCTACGAGCAGTACTTC.

At least ten counts were recorded for this clonotype. This rearrangement joins TRBV12-3 or TRBV12-4 to TRBJ2-7, with a tentative D call TRBD2 (6 bases). With 6 bases removed from V and 5 bases from J, the gap between germline ends came to 17 bases. The CDR3 is 14 residues long. In nucleotides, the CDR3 is TGTGCCAGCAGCCCAGCCGGGAGAAAAGACGAGCAGTACTTC. Translating it yields CASSPAGRKDEQYF.

The table lists this clonotype with a few counts. The chain has TRBV28 and TRBJ1-5; the D gene is possibly TRBD1 (5 bases). Germline CDR1 reads MDHEN; CDR2 reads SYDVKM. The CDR3 length is 16 residues. Trimming took 3 bases from V and 4 from J, leaving 16 bases between them. The CDR3 spells CASSLRRGGGNQPQHF. CDR3 sequence (DNA): TGTGCCAGCAGTTTGCGGCGTGGGGGAGGGAATCAGCCCCAGCATTTT.

As to this clonotype: This sequence may be a read error, since a much larger clone differs from it by one base. The chain combines TRBV14 with TRBJ2-1; 10 bases agree with TRBD2. Germline-derived CDR1 and CDR2 are SGHDN and FVKESK. CDR3 size: 16 residues. Trimming cost V 4 bases and J 6 bases; bases outside gene matches: 9. The CDR3 is CASSLLAGVFINEQFF. The CDR3 DNA sequence: TGTGCCAGCAGCCTGCTAGCGGGAGTTTTCATCAATGAGCAGTTCTTC. The full variable domain, its missing parts supplied by reference TRBV14 and TRBJ2-1, is EAGVTQFPSHSVIEKGQTVTLRCDPISGHDNLYWYRRVMGKEIKFLLHFVKESKQDESGMPNNRFLAERTGGTYSTLKVQPAELEDSGVYFCASSLLAGVFINEQFFGPGTRLTVL.

This clonotype has just a few counts. The chain carries TRBV29-1 and TRBJ1-2; no clear D gene. This CDR3 has 11 amino acids. Germline lookup yields CDR1 SQVTM and CDR2 ANQGSEA. V gave up 4 bases and J gave up 5 bases, with 8 bases separating them. CDR3 residues: CSVGTDYGYTF. The CDR3 coding sequence is TGCAGCGTTGGGACGGATTATGGCTACACCTTC. The full variable domain, its missing parts supplied by reference TRBV29-1 and TRBJ1-2, is SAVISQKPSRDICQRGTSLTIQCQVDSQVTMMFWYRQQPGQSLTLIATANQGSEATYESGFVIDKFPISRPNLTFSTLTVSNMSPEDSSIYLCSVGTDYGYTFGSGTRLTVV.

This clonotype was detected many times. CDR3 bases: TGCAGTGTTACGGACAGACCCAATCAGCCCCAGCATTTT. Its translation: CSVTDRPNQPQHF. The chain is built from TRBV20-1 and TRBJ1-5; TRBD1 is a possible D gene (6 bases). The V end was cut by 7 bases, the J end by 3 bases, with 13 bases between. The CDR3 contains 13 residues. Germline V lookup: CDR1 DFQATT, CDR2 SNEGSKA (reference sequence).

The table lists this clonotype with a few counts. The chain recombines TRBV10-2 with TRBJ2-3; 8 nucleotides agree with TRBD1. Germline lookup yields CDR1 WSHSY and CDR2 SAAADI. J was trimmed by 2 bases and V by 7 bases; bases with no gene match: 5. The CDR3 spans 14 residues. CDR3 in amino acids: CASKQGVNTDTQYF. CDR3 coding DNA: TGCGCCAGCAAACAGGGGGTAAACACAGATACGCAGTATTTT.

This clonotype was picked up many times. The chain links TRBV3-1 to TRBJ2-3; no definite D call. Germline CDR1 LGHDT, CDR2 YNNKEL (reference sequence). Deletions cut 5 bases from V and 6 bases from J, with 6 bases between. The CDR3 contains 11 residues. CDR3 DNA sequence: TGTGCCAGCAGCGTTGTGGATACGCAGTATTTT. This gives the protein CASSVVDTQYF.

A few counts support this clonotype. V and J are TRBV5-8 and TRBJ2-3; D is possibly TRBD2 (7 bases). This CDR3 region has 15 residues. V was clipped by 4 bases and J by 4 bases, with 16 bases between them. The germline V gene encodes CDR1 SGHTS and CDR2 YDEGEE. The CDR3 reads CASSLEGGRADTQYF. The CDR3 DNA sequence: TGTGCCAGCAGCCTCGAGGGGGGGCGGGCAGATACGCAGTATTTT.

This clonotype appeared many times. This chain connects TRBV5-1 to TRBJ2-3; TRBD2 might be the D (6 bases). Between the trimmed V and J ends, which lost 2 bases and 4 bases, there was a span of 14 bases. The CDR3 length is 15 residues. CDR1 SGHRS and CDR2 YFSETQ come from the germline V gene. The CDR3 is CASSLDGSGADTQYF. In DNA form, the CDR3 reads TGCGCCAGCAGCTTAGACGGGAGCGGCGCAGATACGCAGTATTTT.

The sample holds many counts of this clonotype. The chain has TRBV7-8 and TRBJ2-1; 7 positions agree with TRBD2. V was pared by 4 bases and J by 2 bases, with 11 bases of the junction left unmatched. The CDR3 length is 17 residues. Looked up from germline, CDR1 is SGHVS and CDR2 is FQNEAQ. The DNA of the CDR3 is TGTGCCAGCAGCTCCGTCCCGCGCGGGGGAGCCTACAATGAGCAGTTCTTC. Translation: CASSSVPRGGAYNEQFF.

Turning to this clonotype: A read error may explain this, as a much larger clone is one base away. This chain joins TRBV12-3 or TRBV12-4 and TRBJ2-5; 14 bases map to TRBD2. J was trimmed by 5 bases and V by 6 bases; bases with no gene match: 8. The length of the CDR3 is 16 residues. The CDR3 nucleotides are TGTGCCAGCAGCTCTGGACTAGCGGGAGGTTCGGAGACCCAGTACTTC. This codes for CASSSGLAGGSETQYF.

V is TRBV9 and J is TRBJ2-6; a weak D match, TRBD1 (6 bases). CDR1 and CDR2 from the germline V gene are SGDLS and YYNGEE. The CDR3 length is 18 residues. The V end was cut by 3 bases, the J end by 0 bases, with 16 bases between. CDR3 sequence reads: CASSAQGFPLSGANVLTF. In DNA form, the CDR3 reads TGTGCCAGCAGCGCACAGGGTTTCCCCCTCTCTGGGGCCAACGTCCTGACTTTC.

Only a few counts were recorded for this clonotype. This chain links TRBV7-2 with TRBJ2-7; unclear D gene. Trimming shortened V by 1 base and J by 2 bases, and 12 bases separated the two germline ends. Germline V gene lookup returns CDR1 SGHTA and CDR2 FQGNSA. The CDR3 loop spans 15 amino acids. CDR3 sequence: CASSLEVVGTYEQYF. The CDR3 nucleotides read TGTGCCAGCAGCTTAGAGGTTGTAGGAACCTACGAGCAGTACTTC.

This clonotype was counted a few times. The rearrangement joins TRBV5-1 to TRBJ2-5; possible D gene TRBD2, 5 bases. Trimming took 3 bases from V and 4 from J, leaving 10 bases between them. Germline CDR1 reads SGHRS; CDR2 reads YFSETQ. The CDR3 has 13 amino acids. The CDR3 coding sequence is TGCGCCAGCAGCTCTCTAGCCGGAGAGACCCAGTACTTC. Encoded protein: CASSSLAGETQYF.

This clonotype was observed a handful of times. The V and J genes are TRBV27 and TRBJ1-2, with unresolved D. The V end lost 0 bases, the J end lost 4 bases, and 9 bases lay between the germline ends. The CDR3 runs 14 residues. The germline V gene encodes CDR1 MNHEY and CDR2 SMNVEV (reference sequence). The CDR3 sequence: CASSLSRGGYGYTF. CDR3 nucleotides: TGTGCCAGCAGTTTATCTCGGGGAGGCTATGGCTACACCTTC.

V and J are TRBV12-3 or TRBV12-4 and TRBJ1-5; no firm D call. The CDR3 is 16 residues long. V lost 3 bases and J lost 0, with 12 bases in between. CDR3 coding DNA: TGTGCCAGCAGTTTTTCCTCTTTTTCTAGCAATCAGCCCCAGCATTTT. Its translation is CASSFSSFSSNQPQHF.

This clonotype was seen only a few times. A much larger clone is a single base away; this may be a read error. The rearrangement uses TRBV11-2 and TRBJ1-1; D call uncertain. The CDR3 extends over 14 amino acids. The V end was cut by 5 bases, the J end by 9 bases, with 19 bases between. CDR1 and CDR2 (germline): SGHAT, FQNNGV. The CDR3 region has the DNA TGTGCCAGCAGCGGCAGGCCCTACCGTATACAAGCTTTCTTT. The encoded protein is CASSGRPYRIQAFF.

This clonotype was recorded many times. The chain has TRBV7-2 and TRBJ2-5; 8 nucleotides align to TRBD2. This CDR3 comprises 14 residues. Per germline, CDR1 SGHTA and CDR2 FQGNSA. Unmatched junction bases numbered 6, after V lost 5 bases and J lost 4 bases. Here the CDR3 DNA reads TGTGCCAGCAGCCCTAACGGGGGGGGAGAGACCCAGTACTTC. This codes for CASSPNGGGETQYF.

This clonotype was recorded a few times. This chain links TRBV12-5 with TRBJ2-1; D remains ambiguous. The CDR3 length is 12 residues. Trimming pared 0 bases from V and 9 bases from J, leaving 6 bases between. Germline CDR1 LGHNT, CDR2 FRNRAP. The CDR3 is CASGLVRGEQFF. The CDR3, as DNA: TGTGCTAGTGGTTTGGTAAGAGGTGAGCAGTTCTTC.

This clonotype was counted many times. This chain joins TRBV5-1 and TRBJ2-7; maybe TRBD2 (5 bases). Germline CDR1 and CDR2: SGHRS and YFSETQ. V gave up 7 bases and J gave up 6 bases, with 14 bases separating them. The CDR3 contains 12 residues. The CDR3, as DNA: TGCGCCAGCGCCGGACTGCCTCCCGAGCAGTACTTC. Amino acids: CASAGLPPEQYF.

This clonotype has a handful of counts. The V and J genes are TRBV20-1 and TRBJ2-7; 10 bases are shared with TRBD1. CDR3 length: 13 amino acids. V lost 6 bases and J lost 1; bases outside the gene matches: 3. CDR1 and CDR2 from the germline V gene are DFQATT and SNEGSKA (reference sequence). CDR3 bases: TGCAGTGCCGACAGGGGGCTTTCCTACGAGCAGTACTTC. Translating gives CSADRGLSYEQYF.

This clonotype came up many times. V usage is TRBV28 and J usage is TRBJ1-4, with D tentatively TRBD1 (5 bases). The CDR3 runs to 15 residues. CDR1 is MDHEN and CDR2 is SYDVKM in the germline V gene. Trimming pared 5 bases from V and 4 bases from J, leaving 14 bases between. This CDR3 reads CASSLRQTFNEKLFF. Written as DNA, the CDR3 is TGTGCCAGCAGTCTGAGACAGACATTTAATGAAAAACTGTTTTTT.

The chain couples TRBV5-1 to TRBJ2-5; no definite D call. This CDR3 has 12 residues. V lost 0 bases to trimming and J lost 5 bases, with 5 bases between them. Looked up from germline, CDR1 is SGHRS and CDR2 is YFSETQ. CDR3: CASSLEPETQYF. In DNA, the CDR3 is TGCGCCAGCAGCTTGGAACCTGAGACCCAGTACTTC.

This clonotype has more than one count but fewer than ten. The chain uses TRBV28 and TRBJ1-2; D is perhaps TRBD1 (5 bases). V was cut by 9 bases and J by 8 bases, with 25 bases left in between. The CDR3 loop spans 15 amino acids. The germline V gene encodes CDR1 MDHEN and CDR2 SYDVKM. The chain's CDR3 is CASGEPTELPRGYTF. The DNA for the CDR3 is TGTGCCAGTGGAGAACCGACAGAACTCCCTCGGGGCTACACCTTC.